Listed below are T cell receptor beta chains from one sample, sequenced in a study of cytomegalovirus exposure and HLA in healthy donors. Assay used: immunoSEQ multiplex PCR; TCRdb lists only in-frame clones, some missing. The top ten hold about 3.8% of the sample, which has roughly 120,000 clones, 81% seen once. What was sequenced was PBMCs. All receptors derive from a woman aged 25 to 39 in good health and CMV-seronegative. CDR3s include the opening cysteine and the closing phenylalanine or tryptophan. D genes are given only for firm matches. The size field is filled for only some rows; it gives once, few, many or a size class.

J gene	V gene	clone size	D gene	CDR3 protein	CDR3 DNA
TRBJ1-1	TRBV5-1	-	TRBD1	CASSSGDRNTEAFF	TGCGCCAGCAGCTCGGGGGACAGGAACACTGAAGCTTTCTTT
TRBJ2-7	TRBV5-7	-	-	CASSFNRVGYEQYF	TGTGCCAGCAGCTTTAACAGGGTTGGCTACGAGCAGTACTTC
TRBJ2-1	TRBV5-1	-	TRBD2	CASSMGSGSINEQFF	TGCGCCAGCAGCATGGGGAGCGGGAGCATAAATGAGCAGTTCTTC
TRBJ2-7	TRBV28	-	TRBD1	CASITTGVPYEQYF	TGTGCCAGCATCACGACAGGGGTGCCTTACGAGCAGTACTTC
TRBJ1-6	TRBV10-1	-	-	CASSESLRNSPLHF	TGCGCCAGCAGTGAGTCCTTGAGAAATTCACCCCTCCACTTT
TRBJ1-1	TRBV1	-	-	CTSSQGQNTEAFF	TGCACCAGCAGCCAAGGACAGAACACTGAAGCTTTCTTT
TRBJ1-1	TRBV21-1	-	-	CASSKTRLMRENTEAFF	TGTGCCAGCAGCAAAACCAGATTGATGAGGGAGAACACTGAAGCTTTCTTT
TRBJ1-3	TRBV28	once	-	CASSPHGPGVRNTIYF	TGTGCCAGCAGCCCACACGGACCGGGAGTTAGAAACACCATATATTTT
TRBJ2-7	TRBV5-1	-	TRBD2	CASTRGVGGLNSYEQYF	TGCGCCAGCACCCGCGGGGTCGGGGGGTTGAATTCCTACGAGCAGTACTTC
TRBJ2-1	TRBV6-6	few	-	CASSYLAEPPHNEQFF	TGTGCCAGCAGTTACTTAGCGGAGCCCCCTCACAATGAGCAGTTCTTC
TRBJ2-7	TRBV25-1	-	TRBD1	CASNSGTVTYEQYF	TGTGCCAGTAACTCCGGGACAGTGACCTACGAGCAGTACTTC
TRBJ2-5	TRBV28	-	TRBD1	CASSLHRGQETQYF	TGTGCCAGCAGTCTACACAGGGGGCAAGAGACCCAGTACTTC
TRBJ1-5	TRBV30	once	TRBD1	CAWSEQGAFNQPQHF	TGTGCCTGGAGCGAACAGGGGGCGTTCAATCAGCCCCAGCATTTT
TRBJ1-3	TRBV19	-	-	CASTPGFTFGNTIYF	TGTGCCAGTACCCCTGGTTTCACTTTTGGAAACACCATATATTTT
TRBJ2-7	TRBV7-9	-	-	CASSSGSISYEQYF	TGTGCCAGCAGCTCCGGGTCTATCTCCTACGAGCAGTACTTC
TRBJ2-3	TRBV5-6	-	TRBD2	CASSHRTTSGGDTQYF	TGTGCCAGCAGTCATCGGACGACTAGCGGGGGAGATACGCAGTATTTT
TRBJ2-6	TRBV6-1	-	TRBD2	CASSDGLADRSGANVLTF	TGTGCCAGCAGTGACGGACTAGCGGATAGGTCTGGGGCCAACGTCCTGACTTTC
TRBJ1-2	TRBV28	-	-	CASSLAVDYGYTF	TGTGCCAGCAGTTTGGCGGTCGACTATGGCTACACCTTC
TRBJ2-3	TRBV5-3	-	TRBD1	CARSSQGADTDTQYF	TGTGCCAGAAGCTCACAGGGGGCCGACACAGATACGCAGTATTTT
TRBJ2-7	TRBV18	-	-	CASSQAESSYEQYF	TGTGCCAGCTCACAAGCGGAGAGCTCCTACGAGCAGTACTTC
TRBJ2-7	TRBV19	-	-	CASSGLNAYEQYF	TGTGCCTCGTCGGGTCTGAACGCCTACGAGCAGTACTTC
TRBJ2-2	TRBV28	-	TRBD2	CASSKAGGLTGELFF	TGTGCCAGCAGTAAAGCGGGAGGGTTGACCGGGGAGCTGTTTTTT
TRBJ2-7	TRBV7-2	-	TRBD2	CASSSASGSSYEQYF	TGTGCCAGCAGCTCAGCTAGCGGGAGCTCCTACGAGCAGTACTTC
TRBJ1-5	TRBV27	-	TRBD1	CASSLPGTESNQPQHF	TGTGCCAGCAGTTTACCTGGGACAGAGAGCAATCAGCCCCAGCATTTT
TRBJ1-3	TRBV7-3	-	-	CASSLQGSGNTIYF	TGTGCCAGCAGCTTGCAGGGGTCTGGAAACACCATATATTTT
TRBJ1-5	TRBV19	-	TRBD1	CASSAWGAGGDQPQHF	TGTGCCAGTAGTGCTTGGGGGGCAGGGGGCGATCAGCCCCAGCATTTT
TRBJ2-7	TRBV27	few	TRBD2	CASSRPGLPLEQYF	TGTGCCAGCAGTAGGCCGGGACTACCGTTAGAGCAGTACTTC
TRBJ2-1	TRBV6-4	-	-	CASSGLLLTYNEQFF	TGTGCCAGCAGTGGGCTGCTTCTGACCTACAATGAGCAGTTCTTC
TRBJ1-2	TRBV15	-	TRBD1	CATSSRGTGEGYTF	TGTGCCACCAGCAGTCGGGGGACAGGTGAAGGCTACACCTTC
TRBJ1-3	TRBV6-6	-	TRBD1	CASSAPTGLGNTIYF	TGTGCCAGCAGTGCCCCGACAGGGTTGGGAAACACCATATATTTT
TRBJ1-5	TRBV27	-	-	CASSSSVYQPQHF	TGTGCCAGCAGCTCAAGCGTGTATCAGCCCCAGCATTTT
TRBJ2-5	TRBV7-8	-	-	CASSPPRQETQYF	TGTGCCAGCAGCCCTCCCAGACAAGAGACCCAGTACTTC
TRBJ1-3	TRBV7-9	-	TRBD1	CSSSLGTDSGNTIYF	TGTTCCAGCAGCTTAGGGACAGACTCTGGAAACACCATATATTTT
TRBJ1-3	TRBV7-6	-	TRBD1	CASSVTDRVGNTIYF	TGTGCCAGCAGCGTAACGGACAGGGTGGGAAACACCATATATTTT
TRBJ1-5	TRBV21-1	-	-	CASSFRSRGWAGNQPQHF	TGTGCCAGCAGCTTCCGAAGCAGGGGATGGGCTGGCAATCAGCCCCAGCATTTT
TRBJ2-7	TRBV27	-	-	CASSWNRVGDSYEQYF	TGTGCCAGCAGCTGGAACAGAGTTGGGGACTCCTACGAGCAGTACTTC
TRBJ2-7	TRBV6-6	-	-	CASSYEGARSEQYF	TGTGCCAGCAGTTACGAAGGGGCACGGTCCGAGCAGTACTTC